The 25 T cell receptor beta chains given below trace back to one sample, sequenced in a study of molecular identifiers for immune sequencing clone quantification. TCRdb passed the PCR reads through MiXCR, listing each CDR3 protein once. The sample yields approximately 500,000 distinct CDR3 sequences, around 21% seen once. The material sequenced was naive CD8+ T cells from blood, with Jurkat cell RNA spiked in. Documented subset: FACS-sorted CD8+CD4-CCR7+CD45RA+ naive T cells. These receptors came from a human donor in good health. Some libraries in this study had Jurkat cell RNA spiked in.

In regard to this clonotype: This may stem from a read error, because a much larger clone lies one nucleotide away. The chain uses TRBV25-1 and TRBJ2-2, with D perhaps being TRBD1 or TRBD2 (5 bases each). Germline assignment: CDR1 MGHDK and CDR2 SYGVNS. This CDR3 comprises 14 residues. The CDR3 reads CAGSFSGQTGELFF. CDR3 nucleotide sequence: TGTGCCGGCAGTTTTTCGGGGCAGACCGGGGAGCTGTTTTTT.

As concerns this clonotype: Since a much larger clone is just one base distant, this may be a read error. The J gene is TRBJ2-7, the V gene TRBV6-6; D is possibly TRBD2 (6 bases). Per the germline V gene, CDR1 is MNHNY and CDR2 is SVGAGI (reference sequence). The CDR3 loop spans 18 amino acids. The CDR3 loop reads CASSCSGIINWDGGEGGF. Written as DNA, the CDR3 is TGTGCCAGCAGTTGCTCCGGAATCATAAACTGGGACGGCGGAGAGGGAGGCTTC.

The V and J genes are TRBV4-2 and TRBJ1-5, with D possibly matching TRBD1 (6 bases). CDR3 length: 18 residues. The germline V gene has CDR1 LGHNA and CDR2 YNFKEQ. The germline V and J ends were trimmed by 1 base and 1 base, with 17 bases remaining between them. The CDR3 region is CASSQAWSGAPSNQPQHF. CDR3 DNA: TGTGCCAGCAGCCAAGCTTGGTCAGGGGCGCCGAGCAATCAGCCCCAGCATTTT.

This clonotype was picked up many times. This sequence joins TRBV7-9 and TRBJ2-1; maybe TRBD1 (6 bases). The CDR3 contains 18 residues. The V gene lost 2 bases and the J gene lost 8 bases, with 25 bases spanning the gap. The germline V gene has CDR1 SEHNR and CDR2 FQNEAQ (reference sequence). The CDR3: CASSLSSRDRSRGDEQFF. The CDR3 DNA reads as TGTGCCAGCAGCTTATCTTCCCGAGACAGGTCTCGGGGCGATGAGCAGTTCTTC.

This clonotype was counted ten times or more. The chain carries TRBV6-2 or TRBV6-3 and TRBJ1-5; D is uncertain. Trimming cost V 6 bases and J 3 bases, with 12 bases left between them. The CDR3 contains 14 residues. The germline CDR1 and CDR2 sequences are MNHEY and SVGEGT. The CDR3 coding sequence is TGTGCCAGCAGCCCCGAGAGTCTCAATCAGCCCCAGCATTTT. This codes for CASSPESLNQPQHF.

This clonotype was picked up many times. This chain uses TRBV9 with TRBJ2-1, with TRBD1 matching 7 bases. The germline V gene has CDR1 SGDLS and CDR2 YYNGEE. There are 15 residues in the CDR3. Trimming removed 4 bases from V and 9 bases from J; junction bases left unmatched: 13. The CDR3 sequence: CASSPFGQDGGEQFF. The CDR3 DNA is TGTGCCAGCAGCCCCTTCGGACAGGATGGGGGTGAGCAGTTCTTC.

The chain couples TRBV11-2 to TRBJ2-1; 7 bases align to TRBD2. The CDR3 sequence is 15 residues long. Trimming cost V 4 bases and J 6 bases; bases outside gene matches: 9. Germline assignment: CDR1 SGHAT and CDR2 FQNNGV. The CDR3 reads CASSSISGPANEQFF. The CDR3, as DNA: TGTGCCAGCAGCTCGATTAGCGGGCCTGCCAATGAGCAGTTCTTC.

A remark on this clonotype: Its ends do not fully match the called genes, so a read error is possible. This chain uses TRBV5-4 with TRBJ2-3; 13 bases match TRBD2. Germline V gives CDR1 SGHNT, CDR2 YYREEE (reference sequence). The CDR3 extends over 16 amino acids. The CDR3 loop is CANSFGLAGVEDTQYF. Here the CDR3 DNA reads TGTGCCAACAGCTTTGGACTAGCGGGAGTTGAAGATACGCAGTATTTT.

The V and J genes are TRBV10-2 and TRBJ1-1; the D is unclear. There are 14 residues in the CDR3. Trimming took 8 bases from V and 0 from J, leaving 13 bases between them. Per germline, CDR1 WSHSY and CDR2 SAAADI. The CDR3 nucleotides read TGCGCCAGCCTAAAGGACGCGATGAACACTGAAGCTTTCTTT. This codes for CASLKDAMNTEAFF.

This clonotype has only a few counts. The rearrangement joins TRBV12-3 or TRBV12-4 to TRBJ2-3, with a possible D match to TRBD2 (5 bases). This CDR3 is built from 14 residues. V was trimmed by 3 bases and J by 2 bases, leaving 9 bases between them. The CDR3 bases are TGTGCCAGCAGTTTGAGGACTTACACAGATACGCAGTATTTT. Translated: CASSLRTYTDTQYF.

This clonotype came up a few times. The chain uses TRBV6-5 and TRBJ2-4; tentative D call: TRBD1 (6 bases). The CDR3 runs to 13 residues. Trimming stripped 5 bases from V and 4 bases from J, with 9 bases between. Germline V gene sequence: CDR1 MNHEY, CDR2 SVGAGI. CDR3 sequence reads: CASSPDRKNIQYF. The CDR3 DNA is TGTGCCAGCAGTCCGGACAGAAAAAACATTCAGTACTTC.

This clonotype was counted a few times. The V gene is TRBV13, the J gene TRBJ2-2; 8 bases match TRBD2. CDR1 and CDR2 (germline): PRHDT, FYEKMQ (reference sequence). The CDR3 has 16 residues. V lost 2 bases, J lost 7 bases, and 9 bases stayed unmatched. CDR3 amino acids: CASSLREREMGGELFF. CDR3 DNA sequence: TGTGCCAGCAGCTTACGCGAGCGGGAGATGGGCGGGGAGCTGTTTTTT. Combining the CDR3 with reference TRBV13 and TRBJ2-2 gives the whole variable domain AAGVIQSPRHLIKEKRETATLKCYPIPRHDTVYWYQQGPGQDPQFLISFYEKMQSDKGSIPDRFSAQQFSDYHSELNMSSLELGDSALYFCASSLREREMGGELFFGEGSRLTVL.

The table lists this clonotype with a few counts. This rearrangement joins TRBV6-5 to TRBJ1-5; the D is unclear. Germline V CDR1 and CDR2: MNHEY, SVGAGI. The CDR3 is 18 amino acids. The ends were cut back, 0 bases at V and 3 bases at J, with 18 bases in the middle. CDR3: CASSYSVVNWGHNQPQHF. The DNA of the CDR3 is TGTGCCAGCAGTTACTCGGTGGTAAATTGGGGTCACAATCAGCCCCAGCATTTT.

Worth noting for this clonotype: A much larger clone differs from this one at a single base, so this may be a read error. CDR3 in amino acids: CASSPGRSHQPQHF. In DNA, the CDR3 is TGTGCCAGCAGTCCGGGACGTTCCCATCAGCCCCAGCATTTT. This chain connects TRBV28 to TRBJ1-5, with D possibly being TRBD1 (5 bases). The CDR3 length is 14 residues. Trimming stripped 5 bases from V and 5 bases from J, with 13 bases between. The germline gives CDR1 MDHEN, CDR2 SYDVKM. Full variable domain (rest looked up from reference TRBV28 and TRBJ1-5): DVKVTQSSRYLVKRTGEKVFLECVQDMDHENMFWYRQDPGLGLRLIYFSYDVKMKEKGDIPEGYSVSREKKERFSLILESASTNQTSMYLCASSPGRSHQPQHFGDGTRLSIL.

The V gene is TRBV2, the J gene TRBJ1-5, with 11 nucleotides matching TRBD1. CDR1 and CDR2 from the germline V gene are SNHLY and FYNNEI. J lost 0 bases, V lost 8 bases, and 15 bases had no gene match. CDR3 length equals 19 residues. This CDR3 is CASGTYRDRGIYSNQPQHF. The CDR3 nucleotides are TGTGCCAGCGGTACATACCGGGACAGGGGGATCTATAGCAATCAGCCCCAGCATTTT.

The chain has TRBV19 and TRBJ2-2, with unresolved D. Trimming removed 4 bases at V and 4 bases at J, with 7 bases between. Germline V gives CDR1 LNHDA, CDR2 SQIVND (reference sequence). The CDR3 is 13 residues long. CDR3 bases: TGTGCCAGTAGTACGACACTCACCGGGGAGCTGTTTTTT. Its translation is CASSTTLTGELFF.

With regard to this clonotype: A much larger clone differs by one base, so this may be a read error. The genes are TRBV29-1 and TRBJ2-7; a weak D match, TRBD2 (7 bases). This CDR3 spans 12 amino acids. From germline, CDR1 is SQVTM and CDR2 ANQGSEA. V lost 6 bases and J 6 bases, leaving 15 bases between the germline ends. CDR3 protein: CSVGTGGCEQYF. The CDR3 nucleotides read TGCAGCGTGGGGACGGGGGGCTGCGAGCAGTACTTC.

The CDR3 nucleotides are TGTGCCAGCAGCTGGTTAGCGGGGAGCTCCTACAATGAGCAGTTCTTC. This codes for CASSWLAGSSYNEQFF. This chain connects TRBV7-9 to TRBJ2-1, with 8 bases aligning to TRBD2. CDR1 and CDR2 (germline): SEHNR, FQNEAQ (reference sequence). The CDR3 spans 16 residues. J lost 0 bases, V lost 4 bases, and 5 bases had no gene match.

This clonotype was detected a few times. The rearrangement uses TRBV4-3 and TRBJ2-3; the D gene is possibly TRBD2 (5 bases). From germline, CDR1 is LGHNA and CDR2 YSLEER. Trimming left V 1 base short and J 1 base short, with 12 bases between. The CDR3 has 16 amino acids. The chain's CDR3 is CASSQGRRDGTDTQYF. The DNA for the CDR3 is TGCGCCAGCAGCCAAGGCCGACGGGATGGCACAGATACGCAGTATTTT.

At least ten counts were recorded for this clonotype. This chain uses TRBV7-9 with TRBJ2-7; 7 nucleotides match TRBD1. The CDR3 runs to 15 residues. CDR1 is SEHNR, CDR2 FQNEAQ, per germline (reference sequence). Trimming removed 7 bases from V and 5 bases from J; junction bases left unmatched: 14. CDR3 in amino acids: CASNRDPTGLHEQYF. The CDR3 nucleotides are TGTGCCAGCAACCGAGATCCGACAGGGTTGCACGAGCAGTACTTC.

This clonotype was counted only a few times. The V gene is TRBV28, the J gene TRBJ1-1; a possible D gene is TRBD1 (5 bases). Germline values: CDR1 MDHEN, CDR2 SYDVKM. Trimming removed 5 bases from V and 6 bases from J, with 19 bases in between. There are 15 residues in the CDR3. CDR3 sequence (DNA): TGTGCCAGCAGTCCCCGGGGACTCCGGCGGGCTGAAGCTTTCTTT. Translation gives CASSPRGLRRAEAFF. Based on the CDR3 plus reference TRBV28 and TRBJ1-1, the full variable domain is DVKVTQSSRYLVKRTGEKVFLECVQDMDHENMFWYRQDPGLGLRLIYFSYDVKMKEKGDIPEGYSVSREKKERFSLILESASTNQTSMYLCASSPRGLRRAEAFFGQGTRLTVV.

In this sample, this clonotype turned up a few times. The chain links TRBV27 to TRBJ2-2; D may correspond to TRBD1 or TRBD2 (5 bases each). This CDR3 has 15 amino acids. The V and J ends lost 7 bases and 2 bases respectively, with 14 bases between them. CDR1 is MNHEY, CDR2 SMNVEV, per germline (reference sequence). The CDR3 loop reads CASTDGTENTGELFF. The CDR3 DNA is TGTGCCAGCACTGATGGGACGGAAAACACCGGGGAGCTGTTTTTT.

This clonotype was observed at least ten times. V usage is TRBV5-5 and J usage is TRBJ1-4; 7 nucleotides match TRBD1. CDR3 length: 15 amino acids. Looked up from germline, CDR1 is SGHKS and CDR2 is YYEKEE (reference sequence). V lost 4 bases and J lost 2; bases outside the gene matches: 5. CDR3 region: CASSNTGVTNEKLFF. CDR3 DNA: TGTGCCAGCAGCAATACAGGGGTTACTAATGAAAAACTGTTTTTT.

The chain couples TRBV5-6 to TRBJ1-1; D unresolved. This CDR3 region has 13 residues. V was clipped by 0 bases and J by 5 bases, with 8 bases between them. Germline CDR1 reads SGHDT; CDR2 reads YYEEEE. The CDR3 nucleotides read TGTGCCAGCAGCTTGGGCACGTGGACTGAAGCTTTCTTT. Amino acids: CASSLGTWTEAFF.

This clonotype was found many times. The rearrangement links TRBV20-1 to TRBJ2-7, with 10 bases that match TRBD2. The germline V gene encodes CDR1 DFQATT and CDR2 SNEGSKA (reference sequence). V dropped 1 base and J dropped 4; count of bases not matched to a gene: 7. The CDR3 is made up of 15 amino acids. CDR3 DNA: TGCAGTGCTAGAGTGTGGACTAGCGGATATTACGAGCAGTACTTC. Protein product: CSARVWTSGYYEQYF.